This T cell receptor (beta chain) was identified during a study of shared T cell receptors in the human thymus. The method was immunoSEQ multiplex PCR; TCRdb's version includes in-frame clones alone and lacks a portion of them. The data contain about 380,000 clones, approximately 95% of them seen just once; the ten biggest clones take up roughly 0.021%. This clone showed up just a few times. The sample consisted of thymocytes. This receptor was identified in a human donor.

The CDR3 bases are TGCGCCAGCAGCCGACAGAACACCGGGGAGCTGTTTTTT. Translated: CASSRQNTGELFF. The chain recombines TRBV4-1 with TRBJ2-2; D is uncertain. V lost 4 bases and J 1 base, leaving 4 bases between the germline ends. The V gene's germline CDR1 is MGHRA and CDR2 YSYEKL. The CDR3 is 13 residues long.